Each of the 9 T cell receptor beta chains below was sequenced from the same sample in a study of cytomegalovirus exposure and HLA in healthy donors. The PCR employed 60 Vbeta primers together with 13 Jbeta primers. This table comes from immunoSEQ multiplex PCR, and its TCRdb copy is limited to in-frame clones, with some not included. This table has 160,000 or so clones, less than 80% appearing once. The sequenced sample was PBMCs. The source is a man between 40 and 49 years old in good health and CMV-seronegative.

CDR3: CASGRGSYEQYF. CDR3 sequence (DNA): TGTGCCAGCGGAAGGGGTTCCTACGAGCAGTACTTC. The chain uses TRBV7-9 and TRBJ2-7; possibly TRBD1 for D (5 bases). Germline assignment: CDR1 SEHNR and CDR2 FQNEAQ (reference sequence). The CDR3 spans 12 residues. The ends were cut back, 8 bases at V and 1 base at J, with 9 bases in the middle.

V and J are TRBV27 and TRBJ2-5; D is possibly TRBD1 (5 bases). The DNA end is a closer match to TRBJ2-7, so the J assignment may be wrong. The CDR3 length is 15 residues. CDR1 and CDR2 (germline): MNHEY, SMNVEV (reference sequence). CDR3 loop: CASSLSFRVSYEQYF. As DNA, the CDR3 is TGTGCCAGCAGTTTATCGTTCAGGGTTTCCTACGAGCAGTACTTC.

The chain has TRBV4-3 and TRBJ2-1; a weak D match, TRBD2 (7 bases). V was trimmed by 4 bases and J by 6 bases, leaving 19 bases between them. The CDR3 sequence is 16 residues long. The germline CDR1 and CDR2 sequences are LGHNA and YSLEER. CDR3 region: CASSPGWGGSANEQFF. The CDR3 DNA sequence: TGCGCCAGCAGCCCGGGGTGGGGGGGCTCGGCCAATGAGCAGTTCTTC.

The gene calls are TRBV4-3 and TRBJ2-2, with 7 nucleotides matching TRBD1. Germline CDR1 and CDR2: LGHNA and YSLEER. V trimming: 0 bases; J trimming: 0 bases; junction bases outside the gene matches: 4. CDR3 size: 17 residues. The CDR3 reads CASSQDLTGANTGELFF. Here the CDR3 DNA reads TGCGCCAGCAGCCAAGATCTCACAGGGGCGAACACCGGGGAGCTGTTTTTT.

V usage is TRBV28 and J usage is TRBJ2-7; D uncertain. V gave up 7 bases and J gave up 7 bases, with 14 bases separating them. The CDR3 has 12 amino acids. Germline loops: CDR1 MDHEN, CDR2 SYDVKM. In nucleotides, the CDR3 is TGTGCCAGCACGGCAGGAACTGGAGAGCAGTACTTC. The encoded protein is CASTAGTGEQYF.

This clone was seen only a few times. The chain carries TRBV21-1 and TRBJ2-7; the table's TRBD1 call for D was not verified on the DNA. TRBV21-1 is deemed a pseudogene. The CDR3 runs 17 residues. The CDR3 reads CASSKVNRDRGRYEQYF. DNA of the CDR3: TGTGCCAGCAGCAAGGTAAATCGGGACAGGGGGCGATACGAGCAGTACTTC.

The chain carries TRBV5-1 and TRBJ2-7; 11 nucleotides line up with TRBD2. This CDR3 region has 16 residues. Germline V CDR1 and CDR2: SGHRS, YFSETQ. Losses at the gene ends were 5 bases for V and 2 bases for J; bases not matched to a gene: 9. CDR3 loop: CASSILAGDFTYEQYF. For the CDR3, the DNA is TGCGCCAGCAGTATACTAGCGGGAGATTTCACCTACGAGCAGTACTTC. Full variable domain (remainder filled in from reference TRBV5-1 and TRBJ2-7): KAGVTQTPRYLIKTRGQQVTLSCSPISGHRSVSWYQQTPGQGLQFLFEYFSETQRNKGNFPGRFSGRQFSNSRSEMNVSTLELGDSALYLCASSILAGDFTYEQYFGPGTRLTVT.

This clone showed up just once. In DNA form, the CDR3 reads TGTGCCAGCAGGCCAGGGGGAGAGGGTAATGAGCAGTTCTTC. This translates into CASRPGGEGNEQFF. The genes are TRBV13 and TRBJ2-1; 7 bases align to TRBD1. Trimming at V came to 6 bases and at J to 7 bases, leaving 9 bases not matched to a gene. The CDR3 covers 14 residues. Germline CDR1 PRHDT, CDR2 FYEKMQ (reference sequence).

With respect to this clone: Other DNA sequences of this sample code for an identical CDR3. The chain is built from TRBV18 and TRBJ2-5; D gene unclear. The germline V gene has CDR1 KGHSH and CDR2 LQKENI. Trimming cost V 3 bases and J 3 bases, with 5 bases left between them. The CDR3 covers 12 residues. CDR3 loop: CASSPTEETQYF. The CDR3 DNA follows: TGTGCCAGCTCACCCACAGAAGAGACCCAGTACTTC.